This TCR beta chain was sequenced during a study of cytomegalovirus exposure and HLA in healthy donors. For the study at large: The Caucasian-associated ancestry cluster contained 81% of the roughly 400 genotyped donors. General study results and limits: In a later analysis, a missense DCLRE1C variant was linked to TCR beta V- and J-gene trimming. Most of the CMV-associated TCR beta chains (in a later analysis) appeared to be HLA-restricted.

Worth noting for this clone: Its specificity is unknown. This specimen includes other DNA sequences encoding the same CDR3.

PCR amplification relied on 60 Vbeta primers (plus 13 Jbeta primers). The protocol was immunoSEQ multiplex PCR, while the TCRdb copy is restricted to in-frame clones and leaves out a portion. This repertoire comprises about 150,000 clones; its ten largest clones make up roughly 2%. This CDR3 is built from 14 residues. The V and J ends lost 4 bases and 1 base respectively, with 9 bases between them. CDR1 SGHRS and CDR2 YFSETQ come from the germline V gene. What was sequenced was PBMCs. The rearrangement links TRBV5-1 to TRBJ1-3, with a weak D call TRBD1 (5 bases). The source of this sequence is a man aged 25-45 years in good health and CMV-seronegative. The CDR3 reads CASSLGVSGNTIYF. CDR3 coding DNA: TGCGCCAGCAGCCTAGGGGTGTCTGGAAACACCATATATTTT.